Here is one T cell receptor (beta chain) with its context. Its target is not known. The CDR3 ends on some other residue instead of the conserved phenylalanine or tryptophan, so this is likely a read error. The source of the sample is a study of shared clonotypes between healthy human individuals. Study-wide results and limits: The authors expected sequencing depth to affect clonotype sharing among donors.

TCRdb's table, derived via immunoSEQ multiplex PCR, lists solely in-frame clones and lacks some. The sample includes around 500,000 clones, roughly 80% of them seen just once. The CDR3 runs to 17 residues. V lost 0 bases and J lost 0, with 9 bases in between. From germline, CDR1 is LNHNV and CDR2 YYDKDF (reference sequence). The TCR originated in a woman aged 40 to 49 in good health. Some clones in this sample may be carry-over from other donors' samples. The sequenced sample was PBMCs. J is TRBJ2-6 and V is TRBV15, with no clear D. The CDR3 DNA reads TGTGCCACCAGCAGAGAGGGAACCAGCTCTGGGGCCAACGTCCTGACTTCC. Residues: CATSREGTSSGANVLTS.